This T cell receptor (beta chain) was profiled in a study of CD8+ T cells in alopecia areata. The sample's treatment: oral pan-JAK inhibitor, 5-10 mg twice daily. The authors extracted RNA and reverse transcribed it into cDNA as the sequencing template. Generated by immunoSEQ multiplex PCR, the TCRdb table keeps only in-frame clones and is missing some. This sample has some 200,000 clones; around 60% occur once, and the top ten carry approximately 3.4%. Study-level points and caveats: Clonality exceeded that of normal scalp in lesional scalp, most notably in alopecia totalis/universalis. Scalp clonality and expanded CD8+ clones among the top 100 showed significant decreases with tofacitinib.

This CDR3 has 12 amino acids. V dropped 8 bases and J dropped 5 bases, with 13 bases sitting between them. Germline CDR1 reads SQVTM; CDR2 reads ANQGSEA. Turning to this clone: No antigen is known for it.

Sequencing used CD4+ T cells sorted from blood, obtained at week 4, from a patient treated with tofacitinib. This receptor was identified in a human donor with alopecia areata. This rearrangement joins TRBV29-1 to TRBJ2-1; perhaps TRBD2 as D (5 bases). CDR3 sequence: CSTGVSDNEQFF. CDR3 in DNA: TGCAGCACCGGGGTTTCCGACAATGAGCAGTTCTTC.